These T cell receptor beta chains were read from a single sample in a study of cytomegalovirus exposure and HLA in healthy donors. This table comes from immunoSEQ multiplex PCR, and its TCRdb copy is limited to in-frame clones, with some not included. The profile shows about 140,000 clones, approximately 85% of them singletons. Input material: PBMCs. The receptor source for this set is a woman aged 25-40 years in good health and CMV-seronegative. Each CDR3 is given with its conserved first and last residue. Each record gives: J gene, V gene, D gene, clone size, CDR3 DNA, CDR3 protein. The D gene is left open where the match is weak. Expanded clones get a size class; other rows say once, few or many, or leave the size out.

j_call: TRBJ2-1
v_call: TRBV7-2
d_call: NA
clone_size: NA
cdr3_nt: TGTGCCAGCAGCTTACGACAGAGCTCCTACAATGAGCAGTTCTTC
cdr3_aa: CASSLRQSSYNEQFF

j_call: TRBJ1-6
v_call: TRBV6-1
d_call: TRBD1
clone_size: NA
cdr3_nt: TGTGCCAGCAGTGAAGGGGGCGGGACAGGGGTTTCACCCCTCCACTTT
cdr3_aa: CASSEGGGTGVSPLHF

j_call: TRBJ2-5
v_call: TRBV6-5
d_call: NA
clone_size: NA
cdr3_nt: TGTGCCAGCAGGTTTCGACAGACCCAAGAGACCCAGTACTTC
cdr3_aa: CASRFRQTQETQYF

j_call: TRBJ1-4
v_call: TRBV5-3
d_call: NA
clone_size: NA
cdr3_nt: TGTGCCAGAAGGGGAAGGGGCCGCCTTGAAAAACTGTTTTTT
cdr3_aa: CARRGRGRLEKLFF

j_call: TRBJ2-3
v_call: TRBV19
d_call: TRBD2
clone_size: NA
cdr3_nt: TGTGCCAGTAGTATAGCGGGGGGGCTTGCAGATACGCAGTATTTT
cdr3_aa: CASSIAGGLADTQYF

j_call: TRBJ1-2
v_call: TRBV14
d_call: TRBD1
clone_size: NA
cdr3_nt: TGTGCCAGCAGCCTACAAGGGACAGTCGGGAATGGCTACACCTTC
cdr3_aa: CASSLQGTVGNGYTF

j_call: TRBJ2-2
v_call: TRBV2
d_call: TRBD2
clone_size: NA
cdr3_nt: TGTGCCAGCAGTCAGGGGCGGGGGGCCTCCACCGGGGAGCTGTTTTTT
cdr3_aa: CASSQGRGASTGELFF

j_call: TRBJ2-2
v_call: TRBV10-1
d_call: TRBD1
clone_size: NA
cdr3_nt: TGCGCCAGCAGTGAAAGGACAGGGAGGAAGACCGGGGAGCTGTTTTTT
cdr3_aa: CASSERTGRKTGELFF

j_call: TRBJ2-1
v_call: TRBV6-1
d_call: TRBD2
clone_size: NA
cdr3_nt: TGTGCCAGCAGTGCGACGGGACTAGCGATTGAGCAGTTCTTC
cdr3_aa: CASSATGLAIEQFF

j_call: TRBJ1-4
v_call: TRBV27
d_call: NA
clone_size: NA
cdr3_nt: TGTGCCAGCAGTTCAGGGGCAGGTAATGAAAAACTGTTTTTT
cdr3_aa: CASSSGAGNEKLFF

j_call: TRBJ1-5
v_call: TRBV18
d_call: NA
clone_size: NA
cdr3_nt: TGTGCCAGCTCACCAGGGGCTCGCAATCAGCCCCAGCATTTT
cdr3_aa: CASSPGARNQPQHF

j_call: TRBJ1-1
v_call: TRBV5-4
d_call: NA
clone_size: few
cdr3_nt: TGTGCCAGCAGCTTGGCCGTAGGGGACACTGAAGCTTTCTTT
cdr3_aa: CASSLAVGDTEAFF

j_call: TRBJ2-1
v_call: TRBV9
d_call: NA
clone_size: NA
cdr3_nt: TGTGCCAGCAGCGGGAGTAATGAGCAGTTCTTC
cdr3_aa: CASSGSNEQFF

j_call: TRBJ1-1
v_call: TRBV7-9
d_call: NA
clone_size: once
cdr3_nt: TGTGCCAGCAGCCCCATACAGGGTGCGGCTTTCTTT
cdr3_aa: CASSPIQGAAFF

j_call: TRBJ1-5
v_call: TRBV2
d_call: NA
clone_size: NA
cdr3_nt: TGTGCCAGCAGTGTAGGCCTCGGAGGGAATCAGCCCCAGCATTTT
cdr3_aa: CASSVGLGGNQPQHF

j_call: TRBJ1-2
v_call: TRBV6-1
d_call: NA
clone_size: NA
cdr3_nt: TGTGCCAGCAGTGAACAGGCTGGTGACTATGGCTACACCTTC
cdr3_aa: CASSEQAGDYGYTF

j_call: TRBJ2-2
v_call: TRBV2
d_call: NA
clone_size: NA
cdr3_nt: TGTGCCAGCAAGGAGAGAGATTGGGGGCCCGGGGAGCTGTTTTTT
cdr3_aa: CASKERDWGPGELFF

j_call: TRBJ1-1
v_call: TRBV9
d_call: NA
clone_size: NA
cdr3_nt: TGTGCCAGCAGCTTACACCCGAACACTGAAGCTTTCTTT
cdr3_aa: CASSLHPNTEAFF

j_call: TRBJ1-5
v_call: TRBV23-1
d_call: NA
clone_size: NA
cdr3_nt: TGCGCCAGCAGTCAATTAGGGGGGGCGGGTAATCAGCCCCAGCATTTT
cdr3_aa: CASSQLGGAGNQPQHF

j_call: TRBJ2-3
v_call: TRBV9
d_call: NA
clone_size: NA
cdr3_nt: TGTGCCAGCAGCGGGGGGGTCAGTGCAGATACGCAGTATTTT
cdr3_aa: CASSGGVSADTQYF

j_call: TRBJ1-1
v_call: TRBV29-1
d_call: NA
clone_size: NA
cdr3_nt: TGCAGCGTCTGTACAGAGAACACTGAAGCTTTCTTT
cdr3_aa: CSVCTENTEAFF

j_call: TRBJ2-7
v_call: TRBV21-1
d_call: NA
clone_size: NA
cdr3_nt: TGTGCCAGCAGGCGCAGCAGGGGGCGCGACTCCTACGAGCAGTACTTC
cdr3_aa: CASRRSRGRDSYEQYF

j_call: TRBJ2-7
v_call: TRBV5-6
d_call: TRBD2
clone_size: NA
cdr3_nt: TGTGCCAGCAGCTCGATGACTAGCGGGGGGAACGAGCAGTACTTC
cdr3_aa: CASSSMTSGGNEQYF

j_call: TRBJ2-1
v_call: TRBV4-1
d_call: NA
clone_size: NA
cdr3_nt: TGCGCCAGCAGCCTAGCCGTAGGCTCCTACAATGAGCAGTTCTTC
cdr3_aa: CASSLAVGSYNEQFF

j_call: TRBJ2-5
v_call: TRBV9
d_call: TRBD1
clone_size: NA
cdr3_nt: TGTGCCAGCAGCGTTGGGACAGATCAAGAGACCCAGTACTTC
cdr3_aa: CASSVGTDQETQYF

j_call: TRBJ1-5
v_call: TRBV28
d_call: TRBD1
clone_size: NA
cdr3_nt: TGTGCCAGCAGGGGACAGGGAGGCCAGCCCCAGCATTTT
cdr3_aa: CASRGQGGQPQHF

j_call: TRBJ1-1
v_call: TRBV29-1
d_call: NA
clone_size: NA
cdr3_nt: TGCAGCGTCCTACGTAGGGGCCCCATTGAATTGAACACTGAAGCTTTCTTT
cdr3_aa: CSVLRRGPIELNTEAFF

j_call: TRBJ1-2
v_call: TRBV19
d_call: NA
clone_size: NA
cdr3_nt: TGTGCCAGTAGTACAGGTGCCCTCGCCGGCTATGGCTACACCTTC
cdr3_aa: CASSTGALAGYGYTF

j_call: TRBJ2-5
v_call: TRBV4-2
d_call: NA
clone_size: NA
cdr3_nt: TGTGCCAGCAGCCAAGATCAGGGCGAGACCCAGTACTTC
cdr3_aa: CASSQDQGETQYF

j_call: TRBJ2-2
v_call: TRBV4-1
d_call: NA
clone_size: NA
cdr3_nt: TGCGCCAGCAGCCAAGACAGGGTATCCGGGGAGCTGTTTTTT
cdr3_aa: CASSQDRVSGELFF

j_call: TRBJ2-3
v_call: TRBV6-5
d_call: TRBD2
clone_size: NA
cdr3_nt: TGTGCCAGCAAACCCGGGACTAACACAGATACGCAGTATTTT
cdr3_aa: CASKPGTNTDTQYF

j_call: TRBJ2-2
v_call: TRBV9
d_call: TRBD2
clone_size: NA
cdr3_nt: TGTGCCAGTGAAAAAGCGGGGGGGTTCACCGGGGAGCTGTTTTTT
cdr3_aa: CASEKAGGFTGELFF

j_call: TRBJ2-5
v_call: TRBV29-1
d_call: TRBD1
clone_size: NA
cdr3_nt: TGCAGCGTCTCCTTCCCGAGGACAGGGGAAAAGACCCAGTACTTC
cdr3_aa: CSVSFPRTGEKTQYF

j_call: TRBJ2-3
v_call: TRBV15
d_call: TRBD2
clone_size: NA
cdr3_nt: TGTGCCACCAGCAGAGATGTAGCGGGGGGATTCACAGATACGCAGTATTTT
cdr3_aa: CATSRDVAGGFTDTQYF

j_call: TRBJ1-1
v_call: TRBV28
d_call: TRBD1
clone_size: NA
cdr3_nt: TGTGCCAGCACAAAAACAGGGGGCGTCACTGAAGCTTTCTTT
cdr3_aa: CASTKTGGVTEAFF

j_call: TRBJ2-1
v_call: TRBV7-6
d_call: TRBD2
clone_size: NA
cdr3_nt: TGTGCCAGCAGCTTATCGGCTAGCGGGGCCTCGGGTGAGCAGTTCTTC
cdr3_aa: CASSLSASGASGEQFF

j_call: TRBJ2-7
v_call: TRBV19
d_call: TRBD1
clone_size: NA
cdr3_nt: TGTGCCAGTAGTATGGGGGACAGGGAGCCGTTCTACGAGCAGTACTTC
cdr3_aa: CASSMGDREPFYEQYF

j_call: TRBJ1-5
v_call: TRBV6-6
d_call: TRBD1
clone_size: NA
cdr3_nt: TGTGCCACAGGGACAGGGGGCGGTCAGCCCCAGCATTTT
cdr3_aa: CATGTGGGQPQHF

j_call: TRBJ2-3
v_call: TRBV2
d_call: NA
clone_size: NA
cdr3_nt: TGTGCCAGCAGTCCTAGGCTCGTTACGCAGTATTTT
cdr3_aa: CASSPRLVTQYF

j_call: TRBJ1-6
v_call: TRBV2
d_call: TRBD1
clone_size: NA
cdr3_nt: TGTGCCAGCACCGGGACAGGGGGCGCGTCTTCACCCCTCCACTTT
cdr3_aa: CASTGTGGASSPLHF

j_call: TRBJ2-5
v_call: TRBV5-6
d_call: NA
clone_size: NA
cdr3_nt: TGTGCCAGCAGCTTGTTCGGCTCCCCCACAGCAACCCAGTACTTC
cdr3_aa: CASSLFGSPTATQYF

j_call: TRBJ2-5
v_call: TRBV23-1
d_call: TRBD1
clone_size: NA
cdr3_nt: TGCGCCAGTAGAACGGACAGGAGTCAGGGGACCCAGTACTTC
cdr3_aa: CASRTDRSQGTQYF

j_call: TRBJ2-1
v_call: TRBV7-3
d_call: TRBD1
clone_size: NA
cdr3_nt: TGTGCCAGCAGCTCCGGACAGGTTAGCTCCTACAATGAGCAGTTCTTC
cdr3_aa: CASSSGQVSSYNEQFF

j_call: TRBJ2-5
v_call: TRBV9
d_call: NA
clone_size: NA
cdr3_nt: TGTGCCAGCAGCGTAACAGGTGCCTCGGAGACCCAGTACTTC
cdr3_aa: CASSVTGASETQYF

j_call: TRBJ2-7
v_call: TRBV5-5
d_call: TRBD1
clone_size: NA
cdr3_nt: TGTGCCAGCAGCCTCTTACAGGGGAGCTACGAGCAGTACTTC
cdr3_aa: CASSLLQGSYEQYF

j_call: TRBJ1-2
v_call: TRBV7-9
d_call: NA
clone_size: NA
cdr3_nt: TGTGCCAGCAGCAGGGAGGACGGCTACACCTTC
cdr3_aa: CASSREDGYTF